This T cell receptor (beta chain) was documented in a study of early T cells in non-severe SARS-CoV-2 infection. Across the study: Sequencing was performed on bulk RNA from unsorted whole blood, leaving chains unpaired. General study points: In VDJdb matching, anti-spike CD8 responses were favored while private and CD4 specificities went missing.

Individual cDNA molecules carried attached unique molecular identifiers. TCRdb itself ran the 5' RACE reads through MiXCR, one entry per CDR3 protein. Here the sample spans tens of thousands of distinct CDR3 sequences, around 9% being singletons. The V end lost 6 bases, the J end lost 0 bases, and 12 bases lay between the germline ends. The length of the CDR3 is 15 residues. Note on this clonotype: What it binds is unknown.

J is TRBJ1-3 and V is TRBV12-3 or TRBV12-4; unclear D gene. The material sequenced was whole blood. The origin of this receptor is an adult who was a healthcare worker with PCR-confirmed SARS-CoV-2 infection or an uninfected control (not recorded which). CDR3 DNA sequence: TGTGCCAGCAGCAGTAGACTTTTCTCTGGAAACACCATATATTTT. Translation gives CASSSRLFSGNTIYF.